The rows below give T cell receptor beta chains drawn from one sample of a study of T cell responses to AZD1222 COVID-19 vaccine. The data were produced by immunoSEQ multiplex PCR, yet TCRdb's version contains in-frame clones alone and is incomplete. Here the sample spans over 150,000 clones, just over 90% being singletons. The sample consisted of peripheral blood, taken on day 0 of AZD1222 vaccination. These receptors all stem from an adult in good health. Both conserved end residues are part of each CDR3. The order of the fields is D gene, J gene, V gene, clone size, CDR3 DNA, CDR3 protein. The D gene is left open where the match is weak. Rows may omit the clone size; those that give it use once, few, many or a size class.

D gene: TRBD2; J gene: TRBJ2-3; V gene: TRBV30; clone size: -; CDR3 DNA: TGTGCCTGGGGAGCGGGGGGCGCAACAGATACGCAGTATTTT; CDR3 protein: CAWGAGGATDTQYF
D gene: TRBD1; J gene: TRBJ1-1; V gene: TRBV7-2; clone size: -; CDR3 DNA: TGTGCCAGCAGTTTACCGGGACAGGGTGAAGCTTTCTTT; CDR3 protein: CASSLPGQGEAFF
D gene: TRBD1; J gene: TRBJ1-1; V gene: TRBV7-9; clone size: -; CDR3 DNA: TGTGCCAGCAGCACAGGGGGGTACGCTGAAGCTTTCTTT; CDR3 protein: CASSTGGYAEAFF
D gene: TRBD1; J gene: TRBJ1-4; V gene: TRBV7-2; clone size: -; CDR3 DNA: TGTGCCAGCAGGTCAACAGGGGGCGTGAATGAAAAACTGTTTTTT; CDR3 protein: CASRSTGGVNEKLFF
D gene: TRBD1; J gene: TRBJ2-7; V gene: TRBV5-4; clone size: -; CDR3 DNA: TGTGCCAGCAGCTTGTTCGGACAGGGAACCTACGAGCAGTACTTC; CDR3 protein: CASSLFGQGTYEQYF
D gene: TRBD2; J gene: TRBJ2-2; V gene: TRBV6-5; clone size: -; CDR3 DNA: TGTGCCAGCTTCAGGAGCGGGGGGACCGGCGGGGAGCTGTTTTTT; CDR3 protein: CASFRSGGTGGELFF
D gene: -; J gene: TRBJ1-1; V gene: TRBV6-2/TRBV6-3; clone size: -; CDR3 DNA: TGTGCCAGCAGTTATGGCCCGGGGGCCATGAACACTGAAGCTTTCTTT; CDR3 protein: CASSYGPGAMNTEAFF
D gene: TRBD2; J gene: TRBJ2-2; V gene: TRBV9; clone size: -; CDR3 DNA: TGTGCCAGCAGCGTGAAATGGACTAGCTCCACCGGGGAGCTGTTTTTT; CDR3 protein: CASSVKWTSSTGELFF
D gene: -; J gene: TRBJ2-5; V gene: TRBV5-1; clone size: -; CDR3 DNA: TGCGCCAGCAACGAAACCCCGGGGGCTAGTGAGACCCAGTACTTC; CDR3 protein: CASNETPGASETQYF
D gene: -; J gene: TRBJ1-2; V gene: TRBV6-2/TRBV6-3; clone size: -; CDR3 DNA: TGTGCCAGCAACCCGGAAGACCGTAACTATGGCTACACCTTC; CDR3 protein: CASNPEDRNYGYTF
D gene: -; J gene: TRBJ1-1; V gene: TRBV5-4; clone size: once; CDR3 DNA: TGTGCCAGCAGCCCGGGGGGGAAAATGAACACTGAAGCTTTCTTT; CDR3 protein: CASSPGGKMNTEAFF
D gene: -; J gene: TRBJ2-1; V gene: TRBV11-2; clone size: -; CDR3 DNA: TGTGCCAGCAAAGCATACAATGAGCAGTTCTTC; CDR3 protein: CASKAYNEQFF
D gene: -; J gene: TRBJ1-3; V gene: TRBV7-6; clone size: -; CDR3 DNA: TGTGCCAGCAGCTTAGATACAGGGAGTGGAAACACCATATATTTT; CDR3 protein: CASSLDTGSGNTIYF
D gene: -; J gene: TRBJ2-3; V gene: TRBV2; clone size: -; CDR3 DNA: TGTGCCAGCAGTGGCCACACAGATACGCAGTATTTT; CDR3 protein: CASSGHTDTQYF
D gene: -; J gene: TRBJ2-2; V gene: TRBV10-2; clone size: once; CDR3 DNA: TGCGCCAGCAGTGTTGTGGGGACCGGGGAGCTGTTTTTT; CDR3 protein: CASSVVGTGELFF
D gene: TRBD1; J gene: TRBJ2-7; V gene: TRBV19; clone size: -; CDR3 DNA: TGTGCCAGTAGTACTCCCCGTGGGACAGGGTATCACGAGCAGTACTTC; CDR3 protein: CASSTPRGTGYHEQYF